This TCR beta chain was recovered during a study of shared clonotypes between healthy human individuals. Study context: CD4 naive cells filled three plates per donor, CD4 memory three, CD8 naive two and CD8 memory one.

Notes on this clone: The antigen is unknown.

Study-level results: Clonotype sharing among donors, it was expected, would be affected by sequencing depth. Naive subsets typically showed greater estimated richness than memory subsets.

Using approximately 190 ng DNA, 25,000 to 35,000 T cell genomes, the sorted-subset replicate PCRs were run. Some clones are missing from TCRdb's copy, which holds only in-frame ones; the method was immunoSEQ multiplex PCR. The data show over a million clones, around 97% seen once. The material sequenced was naive CD4+ T cells sorted from blood. The subset here: CD45RA+ positively selected. This receptor was taken from a man aged 25-45 years in good health.

CDR3 coding DNA: TGTGCCAGCAGGACAGGGCCCCCAATGCTGAATCAGCCCCAGCATTTT. Its translation: CASRTGPPMLNQPQHF. The V and J genes are TRBV2 and TRBJ1-5, with 7 positions matching TRBD1. Germline CDR1 SNHLY, CDR2 FYNNEI. V gave up 6 bases and J gave up 4 bases; unmatched junction bases: 12. This CDR3 is built from 16 residues.